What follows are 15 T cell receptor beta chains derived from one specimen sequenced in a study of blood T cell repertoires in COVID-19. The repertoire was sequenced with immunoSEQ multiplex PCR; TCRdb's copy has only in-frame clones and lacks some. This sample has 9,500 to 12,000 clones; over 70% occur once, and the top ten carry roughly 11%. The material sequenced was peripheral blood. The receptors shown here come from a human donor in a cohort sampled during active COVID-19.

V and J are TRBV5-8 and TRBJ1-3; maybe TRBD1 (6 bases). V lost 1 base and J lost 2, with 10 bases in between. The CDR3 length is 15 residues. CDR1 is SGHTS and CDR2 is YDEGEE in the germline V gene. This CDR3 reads CASSLIGGPGNTIYF. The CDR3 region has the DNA TGTGCCAGCAGCTTGATAGGGGGACCTGGAAACACCATATATTTT.

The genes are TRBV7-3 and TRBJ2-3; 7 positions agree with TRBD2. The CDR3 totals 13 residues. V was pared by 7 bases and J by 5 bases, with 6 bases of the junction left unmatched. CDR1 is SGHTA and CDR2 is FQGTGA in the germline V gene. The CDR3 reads CASNLRGGDTQYF. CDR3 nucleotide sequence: TGTGCCAGCAACCTACGCGGGGGAGATACGCAGTATTTT.

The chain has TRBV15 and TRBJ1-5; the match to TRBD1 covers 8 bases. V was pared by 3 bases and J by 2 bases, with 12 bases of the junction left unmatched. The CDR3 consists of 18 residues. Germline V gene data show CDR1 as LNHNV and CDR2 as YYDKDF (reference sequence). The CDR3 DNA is TGTGCCACCAGCAGCGCCCCGGGACAGGTCGTCGGCAATCAGCCCCAGCATTTT. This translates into CATSSAPGQVVGNQPQHF.

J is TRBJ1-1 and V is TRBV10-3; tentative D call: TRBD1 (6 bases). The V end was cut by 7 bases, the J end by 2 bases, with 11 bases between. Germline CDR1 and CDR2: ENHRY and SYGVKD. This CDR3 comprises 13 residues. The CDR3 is CAINRAGNTEAFF. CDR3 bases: TGTGCCATCAACAGGGCAGGAAACACTGAAGCTTTCTTT.

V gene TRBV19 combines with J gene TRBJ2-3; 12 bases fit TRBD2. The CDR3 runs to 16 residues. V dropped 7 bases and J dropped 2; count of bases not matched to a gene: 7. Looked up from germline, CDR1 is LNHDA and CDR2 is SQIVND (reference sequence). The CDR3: CASTKTSGGYTDTQYF. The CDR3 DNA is TGTGCCAGTACCAAGACTAGCGGGGGATACACAGATACGCAGTATTTT.

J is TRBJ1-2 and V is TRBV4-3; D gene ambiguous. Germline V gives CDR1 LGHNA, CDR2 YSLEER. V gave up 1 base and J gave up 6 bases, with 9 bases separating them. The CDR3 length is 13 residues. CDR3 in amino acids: CASSQAIGHGYTF. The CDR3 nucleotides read TGCGCCAGCAGCCAAGCCATTGGCCATGGCTACACCTTC.

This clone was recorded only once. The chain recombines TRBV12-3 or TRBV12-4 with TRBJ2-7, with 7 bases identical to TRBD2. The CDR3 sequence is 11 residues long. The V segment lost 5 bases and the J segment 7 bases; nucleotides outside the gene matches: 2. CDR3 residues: CASSPGGEQYF. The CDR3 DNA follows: TGTGCCAGCAGTCCCGGGGGGGAGCAGTACTTC.

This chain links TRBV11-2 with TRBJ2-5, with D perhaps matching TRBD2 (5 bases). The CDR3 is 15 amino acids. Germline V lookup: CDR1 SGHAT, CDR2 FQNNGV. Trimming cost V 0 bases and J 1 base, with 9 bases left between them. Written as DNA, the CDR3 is TGTGCCAGCAGCTTAGAGGTGGGGAGCCAAGAGACCCAGTACTTC. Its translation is CASSLEVGSQETQYF. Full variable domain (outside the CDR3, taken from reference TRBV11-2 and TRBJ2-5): EAGVAQSPRYKIIEKRQSVAFWCNPISGHATLYWYQQILGQGPKLLIQFQNNGVVDDSQLPKDRFSAERLKGVDSTLKIQPAKLEDSAVYLCASSLEVGSQETQYFGPGTRLLVL.

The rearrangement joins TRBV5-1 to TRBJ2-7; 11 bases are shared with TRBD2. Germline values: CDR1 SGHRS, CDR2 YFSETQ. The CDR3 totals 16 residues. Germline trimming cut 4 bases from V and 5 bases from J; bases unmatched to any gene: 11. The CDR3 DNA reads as TGCGCCAGCAGCCTTAAATCTAGCGGGGGGTTCCACGAGCAGTACTTC. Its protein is CASSLKSSGGFHEQYF.

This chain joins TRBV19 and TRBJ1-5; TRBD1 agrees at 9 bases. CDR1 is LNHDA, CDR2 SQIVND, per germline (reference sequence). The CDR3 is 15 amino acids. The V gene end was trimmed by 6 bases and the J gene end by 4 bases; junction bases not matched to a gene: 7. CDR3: CASSKGQGLNQPQHF. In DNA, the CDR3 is TGTGCCAGTAGCAAAGGACAGGGGTTAAATCAGCCCCAGCATTTT.

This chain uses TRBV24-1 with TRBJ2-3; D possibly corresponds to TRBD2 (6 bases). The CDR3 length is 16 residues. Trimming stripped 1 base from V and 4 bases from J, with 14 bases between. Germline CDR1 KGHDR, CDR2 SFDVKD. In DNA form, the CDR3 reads TGTGCCACCAGTGATTTCAAGCGTCCGGGGGCAGATACGCAGTATTTT. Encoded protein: CATSDFKRPGADTQYF.

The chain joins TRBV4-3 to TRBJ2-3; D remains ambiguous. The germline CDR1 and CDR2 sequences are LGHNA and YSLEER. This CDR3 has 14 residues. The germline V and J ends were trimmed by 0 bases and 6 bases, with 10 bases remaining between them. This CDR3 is CASSQDWAHDTQYF. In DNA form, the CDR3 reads TGCGCCAGCAGCCAAGATTGGGCCCACGATACGCAGTATTTT.

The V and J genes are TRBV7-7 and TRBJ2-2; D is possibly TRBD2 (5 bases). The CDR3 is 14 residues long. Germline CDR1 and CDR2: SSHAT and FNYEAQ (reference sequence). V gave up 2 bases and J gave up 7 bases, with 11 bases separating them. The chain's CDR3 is CASSLRPDYGELFF. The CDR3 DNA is TGTGCCAGCAGCTTAAGGCCTGACTACGGGGAGCTGTTTTTT.

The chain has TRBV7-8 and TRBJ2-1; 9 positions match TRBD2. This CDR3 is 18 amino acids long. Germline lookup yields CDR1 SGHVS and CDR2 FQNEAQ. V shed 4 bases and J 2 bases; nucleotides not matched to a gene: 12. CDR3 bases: TGTGCCAGCAGCTATCGGGGCAAAGCGGGGGGCCCCTACAATGAGCAGTTCTTC. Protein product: CASSYRGKAGGPYNEQFF. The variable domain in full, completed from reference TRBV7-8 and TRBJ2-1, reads GAGVSQSPRYKVAKRGQDVALRCDPISGHVSLFWYQQALGQGPEFLTYFQNEAQLDKSGLPSDRFFAERPEGSVSTLKIQRTQQEDSAVYLCASSYRGKAGGPYNEQFFGPGTRLTVL.

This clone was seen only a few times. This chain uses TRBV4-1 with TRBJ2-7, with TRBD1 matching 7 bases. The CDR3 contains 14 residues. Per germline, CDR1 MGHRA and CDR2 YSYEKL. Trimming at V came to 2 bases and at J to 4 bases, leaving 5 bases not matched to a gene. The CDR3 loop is CASSQFLTGYEQYF. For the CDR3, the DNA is TGCGCCAGCAGCCAATTCCTGACAGGGTACGAGCAGTACTTC.